The rows below give T cell receptor beta chains drawn from one sample of a study of long-term antiretroviral therapy in people with HIV. The method was immunoSEQ multiplex PCR; TCRdb's version includes in-frame clones alone and lacks a portion of them. The table records some 20,000 clones, around 87% of them present only once. The sequencing here drew on unsorted PBMCs, taken 4.2 years after starting antiretroviral therapy. The receptors were gathered from a man aged 50-59 years with HIV. Each CDR3 is given with its conserved first and last residue. A D gene is named only where the DNA matches it firmly. The listing skips clone size in some rows; elsewhere it reads once, few, many or a size class.

-,-,TRBJ2-3,TRBV6-1,CASSVGGQSTDTQYF,TGTGCCAGCAGTGTTGGTGGACAGTCGACAGATACGCAGTATTTT
-,few,TRBJ2-7,TRBV11-2,CASSLVPEWNEQYF,TGTGCCAGCAGCTTAGTACCGGAGTGGAACGAGCAGTACTTC
-,-,TRBJ1-3,TRBV5-4,CASSLDSSGNTIYF,TGTGCCAGCAGCTTAGACAGCTCTGGAAACACCATATATTTT
-,-,TRBJ1-3,TRBV30,CAWSEIGTGNTIYF,TGTGCCTGGAGTGAGATCGGGACGGGAAACACCATATATTTT
-,-,TRBJ2-7,TRBV5-1,CASSLDFYEQYF,TGCGCCAGCAGCTTGGACTTTTACGAGCAGTACTTC
-,-,TRBJ1-2,TRBV14,CASSQDSQGFYGYTF,TGTGCCAGCAGCCAAGACTCGCAGGGATTCTATGGCTACACCTTC
-,-,TRBJ1-1,TRBV5-6,CASSVGVRRNTEAFF,TGTGCCAGCTCTGTTGGGGTTAGGAGGAACACTGAAGCTTTCTTT
-,-,TRBJ2-7,TRBV18,CASSNQRGYEQYF,TGTGCCAGCTCTAACCAAAGGGGCTACGAGCAGTACTTC
TRBD2,-,TRBJ2-7,TRBV29-1,CSAGLEDEQYF,TGCAGCGCCGGACTAGAGGACGAGCAGTACTTC
-,once,TRBJ1-6,TRBV28,CASSSRPNSSPLHF,TGTGCCAGCAGTTCTCGGCCAAATTCTTCACCCCTCCACTTT
TRBD2,-,TRBJ2-3,TRBV7-3,CASSPRGGGSDTQYF,TGTGCCAGCAGCCCGCGTGGGGGGGGGTCAGATACGCAGTATTTT
TRBD1,-,TRBJ2-3,TRBV7-9,CASSLGRGQLDTQYF,TGTGCCAGCAGCTTGGGCAGGGGGCAGCTAGATACGCAGTATTTT
TRBD1,-,TRBJ1-4,TRBV2,CASSYVGQGAEKLFF,TGTGCCAGCAGTTACGTGGGACAGGGGGCGGAAAAACTGTTTTTT
-,-,TRBJ2-7,TRBV9,CASSVQGSSYEQYF,TGTGCCAGCAGCGTACAGGGCAGCTCCTACGAGCAGTACTTC
-,once,TRBJ2-7,TRBV19,CASSPGRTYEQYF,TGTGCCAGTAGTCCGGGACGCACCTACGAGCAGTACTTC
-,-,TRBJ1-1,TRBV7-2,CASSLVYTEAFF,TGTGCCAGCAGCTTAGTCTACACTGAAGCTTTCTTT
-,-,TRBJ2-5,TRBV5-1,CASSLSRGPQETQYF,TGCGCCAGCAGCTTGTCTAGAGGGCCCCAAGAGACCCAGTACTTC